The TCR beta chain under discussion was sequenced for a study of blood T cell repertoires in COVID-19. At the level of the study: Spain, Italy and the United States supplied samples that represented acute and convalescent COVID-19. The analysed material was cDNA or gDNA that came from T cells, B-cell-depleted T cells, or PBMCs.

As processed by the authors: Counts of nucleated cells, estimated from reference gene primer amplification, were obtained. Generated by immunoSEQ multiplex PCR, the TCRdb table keeps only in-frame clones and is missing some. V and J calls and clone size are as listed in that table; D and trimming were resolved from the DNA. In the table there are 65,000 to 100,000 clones, approximately 84% of which are singletons. CDR3 length: 15 residues. V gave up 5 bases and J gave up 0 bases, with 11 bases separating them. Germline V gene lookup returns CDR1 SGDLS and CDR2 YYNGEE. Input material: peripheral blood. J is TRBJ2-2 and V is TRBV9; D perhaps matches TRBD1 (6 bases). This TCR derives from a human donor in a cohort sampled during active COVID-19. The CDR3 protein is CASRSGQANTGELFF. DNA of the CDR3: TGTGCCAGCAGATCGGGACAAGCGAACACCGGGGAGCTGTTTTTT.